This T cell receptor (beta chain) came from a study of OX40 agonist ivuxolimab in advanced cancers. Study-level results: With doses of 0.1 to 3.0 mg/kg, CD4+ and CD8+ blood T cells had undergone clonal expansion by week 6.

The V gene lost 2 bases and the J gene lost 7 bases, with 10 bases spanning the gap. This CDR3 spans 12 amino acids. Germline V gives CDR1 SGHDT, CDR2 YYEEEE. Sequencing used immunoSEQ multiplex PCR; TCRdb keeps in-frame clones, though not all of them. The sample shows 69,000 or so clones, around 85% of them seen only once. Comment on this clone: The antigen remains unidentified.

Blood specimens came from baseline, cycle 4 day 1, and cycle 7 day 1. Sequenced material: CD4+ or CD8+ T cells sorted from blood, taken in a trial of the OX40 agonist ivuxolimab. The rearrangement uses TRBV5-6 and TRBJ2-7; a weak D match, TRBD2 (6 bases). The receptor was derived from an adult with an advanced solid tumor such as melanoma, head and neck, liver or kidney cancer. CDR3 protein: CASSFAGGEQYF. DNA for the CDR3: TGTGCCAGCAGCTTTGCCGGGGGAGAGCAGTACTTC.